The clone carrying this T cell receptor beta chain came up once. The antigen remains undetermined. A much larger clone differs by one base, so this may be a read error. This is likely a read error, given that the CDR3 carries no conserved phenylalanine or tryptophan at its end. The source of the sample is a study of T cells after yellow fever vaccination. Study summary: Preparation of the low-cell-number fractions used SMART-Seq v4 Ultra Low Input.

Deletions cut 4 bases from V and 1 base from J, with 15 bases between. Germline CDR1 reads LGHNA; CDR2 reads YSLEER. The CDR3 loop spans 16 amino acids. Whole-study findings and limits: Re-detected after boosting: most primary clones, more than 95% of CD4 and over 80% of CD8.

TCRdb redid the calling of the 5' RACE reads with MiXCR, one entry per CDR3 protein. The repertoire consists of approximately 110,000 distinct CDR3 sequences, with around 7.4% occurring once and the leading ten covering roughly 2.6%. This sequence was found in a young man who received the YFV17D yellow fever vaccine. This material consisted of CD4+ T cells sorted from PBMCs, taken around 10 days after the first yellow fever vaccination. The V call is TRBV4-3, the J call TRBJ2-3; TRBD2 might be the D (7 bases). The CDR3 here is CASSRGEGGGTDTQYL. CDR3 in DNA: TGCGCCAGCAGCCGGGGGGAGGGGGGAGGCACAGATACGCAGTATCTT.